One and the same sample provided the 9 T cell receptor beta chains below, sequenced in a study of CD4+ T cells in melanoma. Sequencing used immunoSEQ multiplex PCR; TCRdb keeps in-frame clones, though not all of them. The table records tens of thousands of clones, more than 65% of them present only once. Sequencing input: cells from a culture (not recorded whether cultured in vitro). These receptors came from a human donor with melanoma.

J is TRBJ1-2 and V is TRBV2, with D possibly being TRBD1 (6 bases). This CDR3 is built from 12 residues. Germline V gene sequence: CDR1 SNHLY, CDR2 FYNNEI. Trimming pared 8 bases from V and 5 bases from J, leaving 12 bases between. CDR3 sequence: CASLDRGYGYTF. CDR3 nucleotides: TGTGCCAGCCTGGACAGAGGATATGGCTACACCTTC.

This clone was counted between two and nine times. This chain joins TRBV6-7 and TRBJ2-7, with 7 nucleotides matching TRBD1. TRBV6-7 is reported as an ORF; its role is uncertain. The V and J ends lost 4 bases and 5 bases, in that order; junction bases with no gene match: 11. This CDR3 comprises 15 residues. The CDR3 nucleotides read TGTGCCAGCAGTTCTCCGACAGGGATGTTGAACGAGCAGTACTTC. Translation: CASSSPTGMLNEQYF.

This clone was counted once. The chain employs TRBV19 and TRBJ1-1; TRBD1 is a possible D gene (5 bases). The CDR3 consists of 14 residues. Germline lookup yields CDR1 LNHDA and CDR2 SQIVND (reference sequence). V was cut by 7 bases and J by 6 bases, with 18 bases left in between. In DNA, the CDR3 is TGTGCCAGTACCAAGGAGTCTGGGACCCCTGAAGCTTTCTTT. Its protein is CASTKESGTPEAFF.

The rearrangement joins TRBV19 to TRBJ1-4, with D possibly matching TRBD1 (6 bases). The germline CDR1 and CDR2 sequences are LNHDA and SQIVND (reference sequence). This CDR3 has 13 residues. V lost 5 bases, J lost 10 bases, and 14 bases lay in between. The CDR3 sequence is CASSDHRDGKLFF. DNA of the CDR3: TGTGCCAGTAGTGATCACAGGGACGGAAAACTGTTTTTT.

This chain links TRBV2 with TRBJ2-5; D remains ambiguous. Trimming pared 6 bases from V and 0 bases from J, leaving 11 bases between. Germline values: CDR1 SNHLY, CDR2 FYNNEI. The CDR3 runs to 14 residues. CDR3 DNA sequence: TGTGCCAGCAGAACCAGAGCGTACCAAGAGACCCAGTACTTC. Translated, it gives CASRTRAYQETQYF.

This sequence joins TRBV27 and TRBJ1-6; TRBD1 agrees at 8 bases. The germline V gene encodes CDR1 MNHEY and CDR2 SMNVEV (reference sequence). The trim removed 5 bases at V and 8 bases at J, leaving 14 bases unmatched. CDR3 size: 17 residues. The CDR3 DNA is TGTGCCAGCAGTCGACAGGGACAGGCCTTTCGTTATTCACCCCTCCACTTT. Its translation: CASSRQGQAFRYSPLHF.

The chain joins TRBV28 to TRBJ1-2; the match to TRBD1 covers 9 bases. The germline CDR1 and CDR2 sequences are MDHEN and SYDVKM. CDR3 length: 13 residues. V shed 4 bases, J shed 9 bases, and the junction held 6 bases outside the gene matches. CDR3 sequence: CASSWDREYRYTF. The CDR3 DNA is TGTGCCAGCAGTTGGGACAGGGAGTATCGCTACACCTTC.

CDR3 region: CASSHSRTGLNTEAFF. In nucleotides, the CDR3 is TGTGCCAGCAGCCATTCCCGGACAGGCTTGAACACTGAAGCTTTCTTT. This chain connects TRBV6-6 to TRBJ1-1, with TRBD1 identical over 7 bases. The germline CDR1 and CDR2 sequences are MNHNY and SVGAGI (reference sequence). J gave up 0 bases and V 6 bases, and 10 bases lay outside the gene matches. The CDR3 extends over 16 amino acids.

V gene TRBV27 combines with J gene TRBJ2-5; 7 nucleotides match TRBD1. In germline, CDR1 is MNHEY, CDR2 SMNVEV (reference sequence). This CDR3 region has 14 residues. With V trimmed by 4 bases and J by 6 bases, 8 bases remained unmatched. The CDR3 bases are TGTGCCAGCAGTTCCTACGGGACAGCCAAGACCCAGTACTTC. Protein: CASSSYGTAKTQYF.